The present T cell receptor (beta chain) was sequenced within a study of response to subunit inactivated influenza vaccine (dated by TCRdb to the late 2010s). About the study as a whole: Deep quantitative profiling of the T cell receptor repertoire was used in the study to follow responses to a trivalent subunit inactivated influenza vaccine.

Concerning this clonotype itself: Its antigen is unknown. Nothing much larger sits one base from this clone, and base qualities are not available.

V loses 5 bases, J loses 5 bases, and the germline ends lie 13 bases apart. The CDR3, from cysteine to phenylalanine, totals 14 residues. Only the CDR3 portion is preserved as DNA: 42 bases, with reading frame beginning at the first base. CDR1 and CDR2 (DFQATT, SNEGSKA) derive from the germline V gene (reference sequence). Explained via the paper, the time point label denotes: 45 days after influenza vaccine administration. The protocol used for the library was RT-PCR. Instrument used: Illumina HiSeq 2500. TCRdb reanalyzed the raw reads on its own, using fastp at Q25 for trimming and MiXCR for clone calling, and kept in-frame beta chains. Records with the same CDR3 protein are collapsed into one entry carrying the most frequent genes and DNA. The sample table lists roughly 460,000 distinct CDR3 sequences, roughly 9.8% of them with a count of one. The ten most abundant clones make up about 12% of the sample.

Points the paper makes about the study in general: According to the authors, only a limited number of new T cells may be recruited by each seasonal influenza vaccination.

Sequencing was performed on PBMCs from blood, taken roughly 6 weeks after vaccination. Here the chain combines TRBV20-1 and TRBJ1-6; no D gene call is confident. This TCR came from a man aged 45-65 years who received an inactivated influenza vaccine. Donor details come from another sample of the same person, matched by shared clones. The CDR3 sequence is CSALWRENNSPLHF. The nucleotide sequence is TGCAGTGCTCTCTGGAGGGAAAATAATTCACCCCTCCACTTT.